Presented here are 30 T cell receptor beta chains from one specimen sequenced in a study of cytomegalovirus exposure and HLA in healthy donors. The PCR ran on 60 Vbeta and 13 Jbeta primers. Assay: immunoSEQ multiplex PCR; the TCRdb copy retains only in-frame clones and omits some. This table holds approximately 140,000 clones, 73% found once. The sample was PBMCs. Receptors originate from a woman aged 18-35 years in good health and CMV-seronegative.

DNA of the CDR3: TGTGCCAGCTGGAGCCGACGACAGGGATCCCCCGGAGGCGAGCAGTACGTC. Its protein product is CASWSRRQGSPGGEQYV. The chain recombines TRBV7-6 with TRBJ2-7; 7 bases fit TRBD1. In germline, CDR1 is SGHVS, CDR2 FNYEAQ. CDR3 size: 17 residues. V shed 8 bases and J 6 bases; nucleotides not matched to a gene: 22.

The chain has TRBV5-1 and TRBJ2-5, with a tentative D call TRBD1 (6 bases). The germline V gene encodes CDR1 SGHRS and CDR2 YFSETQ. The CDR3 sequence is 14 residues long. V lost 3 bases to trimming and J lost 2 bases, with 11 bases between them. The CDR3 loop reads CASSSGTPQETQYF. The CDR3 DNA reads as TGCGCCAGCAGCTCTGGGACACCTCAAGAGACCCAGTACTTC.

Regarding this clone: A read error may explain this, as a much larger clone is one base away. The V call is TRBV7-9, the J call TRBJ1-5, with D unresolved. V lost 5 bases and J lost 4, with 15 bases in between. Germline V gives CDR1 SEHNR, CDR2 FQNEAQ (reference sequence). The CDR3 runs 15 residues. The CDR3 sequence: CASSQDRSGNQPQHF. In DNA form, the CDR3 reads TGTGCCAGCAGCCAAGATCGGAGCGGTAATCAGCCCCAGCATTTT.

V gene TRBV29-1 combines with J gene TRBJ2-5, with D maybe TRBD1 (6 bases). The CDR3 runs to 13 residues. Trimming cost V 6 bases and J 1 base, with 12 bases left between them. In germline, CDR1 is SQVTM, CDR2 ANQGSEA. CDR3 DNA sequence: TGCAGCGTGACACAGGGAGCCCAAGAGACCCAGTACTTC. This translates into CSVTQGAQETQYF.

This chain joins TRBV6-5 and TRBJ1-5; TRBD1 matches 8 bases. V was pared by 5 bases and J by 9 bases, with 9 bases of the junction left unmatched. CDR3 size: 14 residues. Germline V lookup: CDR1 MNHEY, CDR2 SVGAGI. Here the CDR3 reads CASSEEGTGRPQHF. As DNA, the CDR3 is TGTGCCAGCAGTGAAGAAGGGACAGGTAGGCCCCAGCATTTT.

V is TRBV29-1 and J is TRBJ1-2; D is uncertain. CDR1 and CDR2 from the germline V gene are SQVTM and ANQGSEA. V lost 2 bases, J lost 7 bases, and 14 bases lay in between. This CDR3 has 13 amino acids. CDR3: CSVETTVLLGYTF. CDR3 DNA: TGCAGCGTTGAAACAACAGTCCTCCTTGGCTACACCTTC. The full variable domain, its missing parts supplied by reference TRBV29-1 and TRBJ1-2, is SAVISQKPSRDICQRGTSLTIQCQVDSQVTMMFWYRQQPGQSLTLIATANQGSEATYESGFVIDKFPISRPNLTFSTLTVSNMSPEDSSIYLCSVETTVLLGYTFGSGTRLTVV.

The CDR3: CASSLAVAGGNTIYF. DNA for the CDR3: TGTGCCAGCAGCTTAGCGGTAGCAGGGGGAAACACCATATATTTT. The chain joins TRBV7-2 to TRBJ1-3; TRBD1 might be the D (5 bases). V was clipped by 0 bases and J by 4 bases, with 10 bases between them. This CDR3 is built from 15 residues. Germline V gene lookup returns CDR1 SGHTA and CDR2 FQGNSA.

This rearrangement joins TRBV5-1 to TRBJ2-5, with a weak D call TRBD2 (7 bases). Germline loops: CDR1 SGHRS, CDR2 YFSETQ. The V end was cut by 0 bases, the J end by 5 bases, with 14 bases between. The CDR3 is 15 amino acids. The CDR3 sequence: CASSLAIGGRETQYF. In DNA, the CDR3 is TGCGCCAGCAGCTTGGCCATCGGGGGGCGGGAGACCCAGTACTTC.

This chain connects TRBV5-8 to TRBJ1-2; maybe TRBD1 (5 bases). The CDR3 is made up of 15 amino acids. From germline, CDR1 is SGHTS and CDR2 YDEGEE. V dropped 1 base and J dropped 7 bases, with 17 bases sitting between them. CDR3 protein: CASSLMSGLISGYTF. The CDR3 nucleotides are TGTGCCAGCAGCTTGATGTCAGGGTTGATCTCTGGCTACACCTTC.

CDR3 amino acids: CASSAKGGRALGADTQYF. The CDR3 DNA is TGTGCCAGCAGCGCAAAGGGCGGGAGGGCCTTGGGGGCAGATACGCAGTATTTT. The J gene is TRBJ2-3, the V gene TRBV9; TRBD2 matches at 9 bases. The V gene's germline CDR1 is SGDLS and CDR2 YYNGEE. The ends lost 3 bases at V and 4 bases at J; junction bases unmatched: 15. The CDR3 spans 18 residues. Filled out from reference TRBV9 and TRBJ2-3, the complete variable domain reads DSGVTQTPKHLITATGQRVTLRCSPRSGDLSVYWYQQSLDQGLQFLIQYYNGEERAKGNILERFSAQQFPDLHSELNLSSLELGDSALYFCASSAKGGRALGADTQYFGPGTRLTVL.

The chain employs TRBV18 and TRBJ1-4; maybe TRBD1 (6 bases). Per germline, CDR1 KGHSH and CDR2 LQKENI. The CDR3 is made up of 16 amino acids. Trimming pared 1 base from V and 5 bases from J, leaving 14 bases between. The CDR3 is CASSPRAGGKNEKLFF. The DNA of the CDR3 is TGTGCCAGCTCACCACGGGCGGGGGGCAAAAATGAAAAACTGTTTTTT. The entire variable domain, with the rest obtained from reference TRBV18 and TRBJ1-4, is as follows: NAGVMQNPRHLVRRRGQEARLRCSPMKGHSHVYWYRQLPEEGLKFMVYLQKENIIDESGMPKERFSAEFPKEGPSILRIQQVVRGDSAAYFCASSPRAGGKNEKLFFGSGTQLSVL.

The chain joins TRBV25-1 to TRBJ1-4; unclear D gene. Germline V lookup: CDR1 MGHDK, CDR2 SYGVNS. The CDR3 extends over 13 amino acids. V dropped 6 bases and J dropped 3 bases, with 8 bases sitting between them. In nucleotides, the CDR3 is TGTGCCAGCAGGCTTGGCCCTAATGAAAAACTGTTTTTT. Translation gives CASRLGPNEKLFF.

The V and J genes are TRBV5-4 and TRBJ2-7; 7 bases are a match to TRBD1. Trimming at V came to 2 bases and at J to 0 bases, leaving 5 bases not matched to a gene. This CDR3 has 15 residues. Germline CDR1 and CDR2: SGHNT and YYREEE (reference sequence). The CDR3 coding sequence is TGTGCCAGCAGCTTCCTGACAGGGAACTCCTACGAGCAGTACTTC. Translated: CASSFLTGNSYEQYF.

The rearrangement uses TRBV6-4 and TRBJ2-2; TRBD2 agrees at 8 bases. V shed 3 bases and J 5 bases; nucleotides not matched to a gene: 14. The CDR3 is 18 residues long. From germline, CDR1 is MRHNA and CDR2 SNTAGT. The CDR3 coding sequence is TGTGCCAGCAGTGAAGTACTAGCGGTATGGAGGGGGACCGGGGAGCTGTTTTTT. Translating gives CASSEVLAVWRGTGELFF.

The V call is TRBV4-3, the J call TRBJ2-5; D may be TRBD1 (5 bases). The end of the DNA is better explained by TRBJ2-7, so the J call may be wrong. Germline CDR1 reads LGHNA; CDR2 reads YSLEER. CDR3 length equals 15 residues. CDR3 in amino acids: CASSQDSAGPYEQYF. In nucleotides, the CDR3 is TGCGCCAGCAGCCAAGATTCGGCAGGGCCCTACGAGCAGTACTTC.

There are a few counts of this clone. V is TRBV7-3 and J is TRBJ1-1; 9 positions match TRBD1. This CDR3 contains 16 residues. Losses at the gene ends were 5 bases for V and 0 bases for J; bases not matched to a gene: 7. Germline loops: CDR1 SGHTA, CDR2 FQGTGA. CDR3 sequence (DNA): TGTGCCAGCAGCCCGACAGGGGGTCTTTTGAACACTGAAGCTTTCTTT. It specifies CASSPTGGLLNTEAFF.

The chain links TRBV5-1 to TRBJ2-5; the match to TRBD1 covers 8 bases. The CDR3 covers 16 residues. Germline-derived CDR1 and CDR2 are SGHRS and YFSETQ. J gave up 5 bases and V 5 bases, and 14 bases lay outside the gene matches. CDR3 sequence: CASRRGTQGGSETQYF. The CDR3, as DNA: TGCGCCAGCAGACGGGGCACACAGGGGGGCTCGGAGACCCAGTACTTC.

This rearrangement joins TRBV7-9 to TRBJ2-7; D uncertain. V dropped 1 base and J dropped 0 bases, with 4 bases sitting between them. The CDR3 has 13 residues. Germline values: CDR1 SEHNR, CDR2 FQNEAQ (reference sequence). In DNA, the CDR3 is TGTGCCAGCAGCTTAGGCGCCTCCTACGAGCAGTACTTC. It encodes CASSLGASYEQYF.

The chain couples TRBV2 to TRBJ1-1; 9 bases align to TRBD1. Germline-derived CDR1 and CDR2 are SNHLY and FYNNEI. Trimming removed 5 bases from V and 0 bases from J; junction bases left unmatched: 13. CDR3 length: 18 amino acids. This chain's CDR3 is CASSPPGQGIMVNTEAFF. The CDR3 DNA follows: TGTGCCAGCAGTCCCCCGGGACAGGGTATTATGGTGAACACTGAAGCTTTCTTT.

The V and J genes are TRBV11-2 and TRBJ2-7, with D possibly matching TRBD2 (5 bases). CDR1 is SGHAT and CDR2 is FQNNGV in the germline V gene. V was pared by 5 bases and J by 0 bases, with 11 bases between. The CDR3 covers 14 residues. The CDR3 region has the DNA TGTGCCAGCAGCCCGGGGTTCAGCTCCTACGAGCAGTACTTC. This translates into CASSPGFSSYEQYF.

The chain combines TRBV6-5 with TRBJ1-6; D may be TRBD1 (6 bases). Between the trimmed V and J ends, which lost 0 bases and 9 bases, there was a span of 15 bases. This CDR3 spans 16 amino acids. Germline assignment: CDR1 MNHEY and CDR2 SVGAGI. CDR3 nucleotides: TGTGCCAGCAGTTACTCCACAGGGAGAATGGGTTCACCCCTCCACTTT. Protein: CASSYSTGRMGSPLHF.

The rearrangement joins TRBV4-3 to TRBJ2-3, with TRBD1 identical over 12 bases. The CDR3 covers 16 residues. The germline CDR1 and CDR2 sequences are LGHNA and YSLEER. V gave up 0 bases and J gave up 7 bases; unmatched junction bases: 5. For the CDR3, the DNA is TGCGCCAGCAGCCAAGAACCGGGACAGGGGGCAAATACGCAGTATTTT. It is translated as CASSQEPGQGANTQYF.

This chain connects TRBV7-8 to TRBJ2-5; 8 bases map to TRBD1. The trim removed 5 bases at V and 4 bases at J, leaving 9 bases unmatched. The germline V gene encodes CDR1 SGHVS and CDR2 FQNEAQ. The CDR3 runs 15 residues. In nucleotides, the CDR3 is TGTGCCAGCAGCCCAAATCGGGACAGGCTAGAGACCCAGTACTTC. Its translation: CASSPNRDRLETQYF.

The chain uses TRBV5-1 and TRBJ2-1; D remains unclear. The CDR3 contains 12 residues. Trimming left V 5 bases short and J 6 bases short, with 9 bases between. CDR1 and CDR2 from the germline V gene are SGHRS and YFSETQ. This CDR3 reads CASSLPGNEQFF. DNA of the CDR3: TGCGCCAGCAGTCTTCCCGGCAATGAGCAGTTCTTC.

V is TRBV6-5 and J is TRBJ1-2; weak D call: TRBD1 (6 bases). CDR3 length: 13 amino acids. Germline CDR1 MNHEY, CDR2 SVGAGI. Deletions cut 6 bases from V and 8 bases from J, with 16 bases between. The CDR3 loop reads CASRPSATGGYTF. The CDR3 nucleotides are TGTGCCAGCAGACCTTCGGCGACAGGAGGCTACACCTTC.

The chain couples TRBV7-9 to TRBJ2-7, with D possibly being TRBD1 (6 bases). Trimming removed 5 bases from V and 3 bases from J, with 8 bases in between. The CDR3 consists of 12 residues. Germline assignment: CDR1 SEHNR and CDR2 FQNEAQ (reference sequence). The CDR3 DNA reads TGTGCCAGCAGCCCGACAGGCTACGAGCAGTACGTC. Translated: CASSPTGYEQYV.

This clone was recorded only once. V and J are TRBV10-3 and TRBJ2-3, with TRBD2 as a possible D gene (5 bases). V was trimmed by 2 bases and J by 3 bases, leaving 15 bases between them. The CDR3 runs to 16 residues. CDR1 ENHRY and CDR2 SYGVKD come from the germline V gene. The CDR3 loop is CAISETDGKQTDTQYF. In DNA form, the CDR3 reads TGTGCCATCAGTGAGACTGACGGGAAGCAGACAGATACGCAGTATTTT.

The rearrangement joins TRBV5-1 to TRBJ2-1, with 11 bases that match TRBD2. CDR1 and CDR2 from the germline V gene are SGHRS and YFSETQ. V lost 3 bases and J lost 6; bases outside the gene matches: 14. The CDR3 has 18 residues. DNA of the CDR3: TGCGCCAGCAGCTCTACGACAGAGATAGCGGGGGGGTCCAATGAGCAGTTCTTC. It encodes CASSSTTEIAGGSNEQFF.

Written as DNA, the CDR3 is TGCGCCAGCAGCCAAGGTCAAAGCGATAATCAGCCCCAGCATTTT. It yields the protein CASSQGQSDNQPQHF. The chain uses TRBV4-1 and TRBJ1-5; unclear D gene. In germline, CDR1 is MGHRA, CDR2 YSYEKL. V was cut by 1 base and J by 4 bases, with 11 bases left in between. This CDR3 spans 15 amino acids.

The chain has TRBV6-1 and TRBJ1-4; 10 nucleotides match TRBD1. V lost 7 bases, J lost 8 bases, and 7 bases stayed unmatched. The CDR3 covers 14 residues. Looked up from germline, CDR1 is MNHNS and CDR2 is SASEGT. In nucleotides, the CDR3 is TGTGCCAGCAACACGGGGACAGGGGCCGAAAAACTGTTTTTT. Its protein is CASNTGTGAEKLFF.